Listed here is a single TCR beta chain. The target antigen is unknown. Collection occurred without any documented infections or immune events in donors. Sequenced by immunoSEQ multiplex PCR; TCRdb stores in-frame clones only, minus some. The sample yields about 52,000 clones, roughly 82% seen once. The data originate from a study of identifying expanded T cells in peripheral blood. With V trimmed by 3 bases and J by 2 bases, 3 bases remained unmatched. The CDR3 runs to 15 residues. The V gene's germline CDR1 is SGDLS and CDR2 YYNGEE. Study observations and caveats: Clone count variance between approximately two-week samples rose with total template count. Over about two and four weeks, about 16.4 and 19 clones changed, versus more than 1 between replicates.

The V and J genes are TRBV9 and TRBJ1-1; 11 nucleotides line up with TRBD1. Sequences were obtained from blood. This sequence was found in a person between 18 and 75 years old in good health. The CDR3, as DNA: TGTGCCAGCAGCGCTGGGACAGGGGGTAACACTGAAGCTTTCTTT. The encoded protein is CASSAGTGGNTEAFF.